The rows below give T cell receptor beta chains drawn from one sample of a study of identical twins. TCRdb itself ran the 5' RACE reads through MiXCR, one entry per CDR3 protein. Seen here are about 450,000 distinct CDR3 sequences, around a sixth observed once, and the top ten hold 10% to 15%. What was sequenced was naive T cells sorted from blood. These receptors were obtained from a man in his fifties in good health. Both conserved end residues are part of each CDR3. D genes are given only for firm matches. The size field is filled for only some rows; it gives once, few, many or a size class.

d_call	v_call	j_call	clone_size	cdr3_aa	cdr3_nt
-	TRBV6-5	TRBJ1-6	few	CASSYSAGSNSPLHF	TGTGCCAGCAGTTACTCAGCCGGGTCCAATTCACCCCTCCACTTT
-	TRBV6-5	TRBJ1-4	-	CASSYSIWTSSLFF	TGTGCCAGCAGTTACTCGATATGGACCAGTAGTTTGTTTTTT
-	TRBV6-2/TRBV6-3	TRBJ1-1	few	CASSYFLLSRMGTEAFF	TGTGCCAGCAGTTACTTCCTCCTTTCTCGCATGGGCACTGAAGCTTTCTTT
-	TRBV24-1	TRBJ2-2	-	CATSDAGELFF	TGTGCCACCAGTGACGCCGGGGAGCTGTTTTTT
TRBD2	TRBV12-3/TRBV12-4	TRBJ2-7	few	CASGGVGGSRYEQYF	TGTGCCAGCGGGGGGGTAGGCGGGAGTCGTTACGAGCAGTACTTC
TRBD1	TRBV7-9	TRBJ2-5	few	CASSIRFRDRVQETQYF	TGTGCCAGCAGCATACGGTTCCGGGACAGGGTTCAAGAGACCCAGTACTTC
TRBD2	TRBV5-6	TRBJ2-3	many	CASSFGTSGGRALTDTQYF	TGTGCCAGCAGCTTCGGGACTAGCGGGGGGCGTGCCCTCACAGATACGCAGTATTTT
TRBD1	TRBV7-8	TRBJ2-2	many	CASSLVSRQGVGELFF	TGTGCCAGCAGCTTAGTTTCGCGACAGGGGGTCGGGGAGCTGTTTTTT
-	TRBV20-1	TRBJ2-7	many	CSARALQDEQYF	TGCAGTGCTAGAGCTCTTCAGGACGAGCAGTACTTC
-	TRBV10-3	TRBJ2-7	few	CAIRTGQGDSYEQYF	TGTGCCATCAGGACGGGACAAGGGGACTCCTACGAGCAGTACTTC
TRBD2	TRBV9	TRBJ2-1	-	CASNALGRLDNEQFF	TGTGCCAGCAACGCCCTCGGGAGGTTGGACAATGAGCAGTTCTTC
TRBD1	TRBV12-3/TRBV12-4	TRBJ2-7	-	CASSEQGPGLGKDSEQYF	TGTGCCAGCAGTGAACAGGGGCCGGGGCTGGGCAAGGATTCCGAGCAGTACTTC
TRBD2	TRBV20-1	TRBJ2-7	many	CSATTPFGRADSYEQYF	TGCAGTGCTACAACCCCATTTGGGAGGGCTGATTCCTACGAGCAGTACTTC
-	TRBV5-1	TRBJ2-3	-	CASSLATKADTQYF	TGCGCCAGCAGCTTGGCCACTAAAGCCGATACGCAGTATTTT
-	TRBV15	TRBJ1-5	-	CATSRVYGGVHQPQHF	TGTGCCACCAGCAGAGTTTATGGAGGGGTCCATCAGCCCCAGCATTTT
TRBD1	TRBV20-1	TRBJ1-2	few	CSARGGRDRTYGYTF	TGCAGTGCGCGAGGGGGTCGGGACAGGACCTATGGCTACACCTTC